One sample yielded the 8 T cell receptor beta chains listed below, sequenced in a study of blood T cells in healthy people across ages. The authors ran a second PCR of about 6 to 11 cycles using a sample-barcoded 5' primer and a J-beta primer mix. TCRdb called the 5' RACE reads again in MiXCR, with one record for every CDR3 protein. The sample shows 1.5 million to 2 million distinct CDR3 sequences, around 48% of them seen only once. The sequenced sample was blood. The receptors shown here come from a woman in her 40s in good health.

The chain employs TRBV1 and TRBJ2-3. TRBV1 represents a pseudogene. The CDR3 contains 15 residues. The CDR3, as DNA: TGCACCAGCAGCCAATTACCATGGATCACAGATACGCAGTATTTT. It yields the protein CTSSQLPWITDTQYF.

The chain couples TRBV27 to TRBJ1-4; D is unresolved. CDR1 and CDR2 from the germline V gene are MNHEY and SMNVEV (reference sequence). V was pared by 6 bases and J by 5 bases, with 16 bases between. The CDR3 covers 15 residues. Here the CDR3 DNA reads TGTGCCAGCAGATCTGGAAGCAGGAGGAATGAAAAACTGTTTTTT. This sequence encodes CASRSGSRRNEKLFF.

The chain combines TRBV20-1 with TRBJ1-5; D remains unclear. The CDR3 runs to 19 residues. The V end lost 0 bases, the J end lost 5 bases, and 26 bases lay between the germline ends. Germline CDR1 and CDR2: DFQATT and SNEGSKA (reference sequence). CDR3 amino acids: CSARDRSEGRTGADQPQHF. The CDR3 coding sequence is TGCAGTGCTAGAGATAGGTCGGAGGGCCGAACGGGTGCGGATCAGCCCCAGCATTTT.

The V call is TRBV28, the J call TRBJ1-1; D is uncertain. The CDR3 loop spans 13 amino acids. The germline CDR1 and CDR2 sequences are MDHEN and SYDVKM. V was cut by 2 bases and J by 2 bases, with 6 bases left in between. In nucleotides, the CDR3 is TGTGCCAGCAGTTTAATAGATAACACTGAAGCTTTCTTT. This encodes CASSLIDNTEAFF.

The rearrangement uses TRBV28 and TRBJ2-7; the match to TRBD2 covers 10 bases. This CDR3 contains 14 residues. The trim removed 6 bases at V and 3 bases at J, leaving 5 bases unmatched. Germline V CDR1 and CDR2: MDHEN, SYDVKM. As DNA, the CDR3 is TGTGCCAGCAGCTGGGCTAGCGGGGGCTACGAGCAGTACTTC. Protein product: CASSWASGGYEQYF.

The chain employs TRBV7-8 and TRBJ2-3; no definite D call. The germline gives CDR1 SGHVS, CDR2 FQNEAQ. The V end lost 1 base, the J end lost 0 bases, and 11 bases lay between the germline ends. The length of the CDR3 is 16 residues. CDR3: CASSLVVRSSTDTQYF. CDR3 sequence (DNA): TGTGCCAGCAGCTTAGTAGTGCGGTCTAGCACAGATACGCAGTATTTT.

V and J are TRBV7-9 and TRBJ1-1; D is perhaps TRBD1 (6 bases). The germline V gene encodes CDR1 SEHNR and CDR2 FQNEAQ (reference sequence). Trimming took off 1 base at V and 8 bases at J, with 14 bases between the two ends. This CDR3 has 14 residues. The CDR3 protein is CASSLEAGEFEAFF. In nucleotides, the CDR3 is TGTGCCAGCAGCTTAGAGGCAGGGGAGTTCGAAGCTTTCTTT.

This clonotype was detected a few times. CDR3 residues: CSAREGGLPGDGYTF. In DNA form, the CDR3 reads TGCAGTGCTAGAGAGGGGGGGCTACCTGGCGATGGCTACACCTTC. The chain combines TRBV20-1 with TRBJ1-2; D is perhaps TRBD1 (6 bases). Between the trimmed V and J ends, which lost 0 bases and 6 bases, there was a span of 17 bases. CDR3 length: 15 amino acids. Germline V CDR1 and CDR2: DFQATT, SNEGSKA (reference sequence).